This TCR beta chain was documented in a study of blood T cells in healthy people across ages. Study-wide results and limits: Across the age range, TCR beta diversity per million T cells fell in a roughly linear way. Higher diversity, along with more naive CD4+ cells, distinguished long-lived donors from aged donors.

Individuals who donated were healthy Caucasians from Russia aged roughly 6 to 95. For the second PCR, which ran for roughly 7 to 11 cycles, a sample-barcoded 5' primer and a J-beta primer mix were used. A minimum of 3 million CDR3-containing paired-end reads was obtained for each sample. In TCRdb, the 5' RACE reads were re-called with MiXCR into one record per CDR3 protein. This table holds 1 million to 1.2 million distinct CDR3 sequences, roughly two fifths found once. Germline values: CDR1 SEHNR, CDR2 FQNEAQ (reference sequence). CDR3 size: 14 residues. A remark on this clonotype: The antigen is undetermined. Since a much larger clone is just one base distant, this may be a read error.

The sequenced sample consisted of blood. This clonotype was obtained from a man younger than 30 in good health. V and J are TRBV7-9 and TRBJ2-5; D is ambiguous. The DNA end is a closer match to TRBJ2-1, so the J assignment may be wrong. In DNA, the CDR3 is TGTGCCAGCAGTCGACTTGGCGCTCAAGAGACCCAGTTCTTC. This encodes CASSRLGAQETQFF.